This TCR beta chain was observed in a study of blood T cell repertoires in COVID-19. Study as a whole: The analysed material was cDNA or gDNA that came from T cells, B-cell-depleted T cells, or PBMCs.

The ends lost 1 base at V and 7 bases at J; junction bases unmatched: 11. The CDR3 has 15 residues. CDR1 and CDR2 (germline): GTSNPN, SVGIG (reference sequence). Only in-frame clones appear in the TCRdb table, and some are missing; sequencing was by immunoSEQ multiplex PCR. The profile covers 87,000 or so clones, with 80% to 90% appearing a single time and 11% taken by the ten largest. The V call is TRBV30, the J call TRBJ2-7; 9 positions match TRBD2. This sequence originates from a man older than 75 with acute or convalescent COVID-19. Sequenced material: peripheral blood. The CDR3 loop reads CAWSEMGSGRLEQYF. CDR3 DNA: TGTGCCTGGAGTGAAATGGGTAGCGGGAGACTGGAGCAGTACTTC.